The source of this TCR beta chain is a study of control samples from healthy donors and cancer patients. Sequenced by immunoSEQ multiplex PCR; TCRdb stores in-frame clones only, minus some. Of more than 50,000 clones detected, almost 85% appear once; the ten largest clones hold 4.5% to 7%. This CDR3 has 16 residues. The V gene's germline CDR1 is MNHEY and CDR2 SVGEGT. Trimming cost V 2 bases and J 4 bases, with 15 bases left between them. The receptor comes from a man aged 35 to 55 in good health. Sequences were obtained from blood. The chain is built from TRBV6-2 or TRBV6-3 and TRBJ2-1; weak D call: TRBD2 (6 bases). CDR3 DNA sequence: TGTGCCAGCAGTTACATGGCGGGGTTGCGTTACAATGAGCAGTTCTTC. Its protein is CASSYMAGLRYNEQFF.